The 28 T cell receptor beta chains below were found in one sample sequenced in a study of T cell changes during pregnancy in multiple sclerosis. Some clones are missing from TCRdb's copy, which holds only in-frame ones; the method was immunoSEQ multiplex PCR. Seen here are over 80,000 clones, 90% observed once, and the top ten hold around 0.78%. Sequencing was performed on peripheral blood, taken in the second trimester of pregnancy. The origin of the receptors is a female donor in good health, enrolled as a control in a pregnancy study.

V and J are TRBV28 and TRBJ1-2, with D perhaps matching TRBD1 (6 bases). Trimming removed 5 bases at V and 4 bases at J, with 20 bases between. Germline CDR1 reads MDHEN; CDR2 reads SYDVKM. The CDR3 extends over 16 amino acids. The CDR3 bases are TGTGCCAGCAGTACCCCGGGGGAGGGGGGTATCTATGGCTACACCTTC. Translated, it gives CASSTPGEGGIYGYTF.

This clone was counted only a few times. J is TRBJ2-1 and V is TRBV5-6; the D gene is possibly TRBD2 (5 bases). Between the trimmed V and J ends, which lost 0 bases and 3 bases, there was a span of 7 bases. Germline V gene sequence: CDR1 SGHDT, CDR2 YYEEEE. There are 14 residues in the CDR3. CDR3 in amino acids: CASSLASHYNEQFF. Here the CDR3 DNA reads TGTGCCAGCAGCTTGGCTAGCCACTACAATGAGCAGTTCTTC.

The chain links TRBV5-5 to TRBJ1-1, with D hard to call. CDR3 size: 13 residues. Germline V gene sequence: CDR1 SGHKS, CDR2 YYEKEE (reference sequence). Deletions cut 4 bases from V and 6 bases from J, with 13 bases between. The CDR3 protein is CASSQDSGPEAFF. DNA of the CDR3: TGTGCCAGCAGCCAGGACTCTGGGCCTGAAGCTTTCTTT.

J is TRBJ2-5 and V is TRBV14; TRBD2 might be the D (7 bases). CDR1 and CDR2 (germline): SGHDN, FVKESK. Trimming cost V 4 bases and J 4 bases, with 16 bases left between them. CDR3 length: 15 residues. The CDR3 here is CASSLYWGGSETQYF. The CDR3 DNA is TGTGCCAGCAGCCTATATTGGGGGGGCTCAGAGACCCAGTACTTC.

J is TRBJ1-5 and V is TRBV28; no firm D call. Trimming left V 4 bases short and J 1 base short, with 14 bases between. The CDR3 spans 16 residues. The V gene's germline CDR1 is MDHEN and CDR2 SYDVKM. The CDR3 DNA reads TGTGCCAGCAGTTCACCCTCACTCTCAAGCAATCAGCCCCAGCATTTT. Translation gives CASSSPSLSSNQPQHF.

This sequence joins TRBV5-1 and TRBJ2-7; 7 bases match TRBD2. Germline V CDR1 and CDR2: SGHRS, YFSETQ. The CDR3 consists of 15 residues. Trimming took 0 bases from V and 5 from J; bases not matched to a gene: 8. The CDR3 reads CASSLETSAPHEQYF. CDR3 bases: TGCGCCAGCAGCTTGGAAACTAGCGCCCCCCACGAGCAGTACTTC.

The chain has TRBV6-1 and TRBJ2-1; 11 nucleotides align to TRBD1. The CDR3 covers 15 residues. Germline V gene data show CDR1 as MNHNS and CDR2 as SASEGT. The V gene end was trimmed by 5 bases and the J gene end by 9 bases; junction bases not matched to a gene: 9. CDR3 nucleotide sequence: TGTGCCAGCAGTAACTGGGACAGGGGGGGACCTGAGCAGTTCTTC. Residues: CASSNWDRGGPEQFF.

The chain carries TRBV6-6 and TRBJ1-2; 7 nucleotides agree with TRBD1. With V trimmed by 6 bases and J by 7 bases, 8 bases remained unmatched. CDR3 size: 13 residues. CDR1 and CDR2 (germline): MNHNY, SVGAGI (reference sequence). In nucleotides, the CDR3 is TGTGCCAGCAGGGATACAGGGGAGGCTGGCTACACCTTC. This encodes CASRDTGEAGYTF.

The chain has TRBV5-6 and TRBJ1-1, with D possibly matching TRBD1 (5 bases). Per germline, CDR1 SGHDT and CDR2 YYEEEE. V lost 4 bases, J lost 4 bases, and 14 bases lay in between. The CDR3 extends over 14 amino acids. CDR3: CASSPFGRGTEAFF. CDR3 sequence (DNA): TGTGCCAGCAGCCCTTTTGGGAGGGGCACTGAAGCTTTCTTT.

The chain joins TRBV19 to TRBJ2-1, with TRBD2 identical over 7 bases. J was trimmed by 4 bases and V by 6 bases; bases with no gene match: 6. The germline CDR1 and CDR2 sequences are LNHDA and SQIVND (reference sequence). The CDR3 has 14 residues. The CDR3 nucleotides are TGTGCCAGTAGGGCGGGGGTCCCTTACAATGAGCAGTTCTTC. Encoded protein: CASRAGVPYNEQFF. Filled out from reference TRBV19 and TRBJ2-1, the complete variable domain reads DGGITQSPKYLFRKEGQNVTLSCEQNLNHDAMYWYRQDPGQGLRLIYYSQIVNDFQKGDIAEGYSVSREKKESFPLTVTSAQKNPTAFYLCASRAGVPYNEQFFGPGTRLTVL.

The CDR3: CASSQVRSNYGYTF. The CDR3 DNA sequence: TGCGCCAGCAGCCAAGTCCGGTCTAACTATGGCTACACCTTC. The J gene is TRBJ1-2, the V gene TRBV4-1; no firm D call. CDR3 size: 14 residues. Germline assignment: CDR1 MGHRA and CDR2 YSYEKL. V was clipped by 1 base and J by 0 bases, with 6 bases between them.

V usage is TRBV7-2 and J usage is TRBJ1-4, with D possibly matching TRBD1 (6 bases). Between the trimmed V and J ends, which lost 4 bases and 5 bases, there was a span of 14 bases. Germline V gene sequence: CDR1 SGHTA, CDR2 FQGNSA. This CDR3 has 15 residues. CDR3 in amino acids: CASSSEGGGNEKLFF. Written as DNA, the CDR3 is TGTGCCAGCAGCTCGGAGGGAGGGGGGAATGAAAAACTGTTTTTT.

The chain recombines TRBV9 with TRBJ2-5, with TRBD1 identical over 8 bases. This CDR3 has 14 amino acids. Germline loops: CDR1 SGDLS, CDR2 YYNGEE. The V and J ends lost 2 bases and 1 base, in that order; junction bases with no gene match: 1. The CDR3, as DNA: TGTGCCAGCAGCGTTGGACAGGGCCAAGAGACCCAGTACTTC. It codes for CASSVGQGQETQYF.

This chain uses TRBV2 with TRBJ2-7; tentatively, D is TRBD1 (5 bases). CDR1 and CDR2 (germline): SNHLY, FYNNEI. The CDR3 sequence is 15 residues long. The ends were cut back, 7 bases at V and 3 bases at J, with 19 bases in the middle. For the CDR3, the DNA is TGTGCCAGCACCAAGAACAGGAAAGAAAACTACGAGCAGTACTTC. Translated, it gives CASTKNRKENYEQYF.

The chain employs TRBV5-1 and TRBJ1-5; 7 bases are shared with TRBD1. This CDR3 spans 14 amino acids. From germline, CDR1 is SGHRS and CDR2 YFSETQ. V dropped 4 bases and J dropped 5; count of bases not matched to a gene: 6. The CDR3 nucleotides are TGCGCCAGCAGCGTCACAGGGGTTGATCAGCCCCAGCATTTT. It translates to CASSVTGVDQPQHF.

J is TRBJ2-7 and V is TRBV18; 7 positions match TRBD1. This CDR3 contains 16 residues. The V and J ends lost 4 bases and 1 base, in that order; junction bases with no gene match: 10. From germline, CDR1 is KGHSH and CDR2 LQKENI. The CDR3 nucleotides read TGTGCCAGCTCACTCCCCGGGACAGCGAGATCCTACGAGCAGTACTTC. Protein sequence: CASSLPGTARSYEQYF.

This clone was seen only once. The CDR3 DNA follows: TGCGCCAGCATCCGAATGGCGGGAGGCTACAATGAGCAGTTCTTC. It codes for CASIRMAGGYNEQFF. The chain couples TRBV23-1 to TRBJ2-1; 8 bases line up with TRBD2. TRBV23-1 is an open reading frame, and its role is uncertain. The ends lost 7 bases at V and 3 bases at J; junction bases unmatched: 8. The CDR3 is made up of 15 amino acids.

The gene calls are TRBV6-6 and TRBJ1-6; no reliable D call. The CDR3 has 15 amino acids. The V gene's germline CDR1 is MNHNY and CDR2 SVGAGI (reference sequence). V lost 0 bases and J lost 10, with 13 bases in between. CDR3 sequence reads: CASSYSGNSGSPLHF. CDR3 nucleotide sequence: TGTGCCAGCAGTTACTCCGGGAACAGCGGATCACCCCTCCACTTT.

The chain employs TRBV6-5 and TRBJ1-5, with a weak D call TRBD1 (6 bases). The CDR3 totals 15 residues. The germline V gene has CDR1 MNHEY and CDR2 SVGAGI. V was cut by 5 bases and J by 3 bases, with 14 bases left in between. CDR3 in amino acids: CASSRGTDFNQPQHF. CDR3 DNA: TGTGCCAGCAGTAGGGGGACCGACTTCAATCAGCCCCAGCATTTT.

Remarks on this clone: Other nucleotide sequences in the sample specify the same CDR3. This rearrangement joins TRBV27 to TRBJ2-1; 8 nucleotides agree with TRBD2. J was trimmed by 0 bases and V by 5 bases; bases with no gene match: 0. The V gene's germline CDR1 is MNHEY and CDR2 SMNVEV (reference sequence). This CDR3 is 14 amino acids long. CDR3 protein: CASSSGSSYNEQFF. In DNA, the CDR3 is TGTGCCAGCAGTAGCGGGAGCTCCTACAATGAGCAGTTCTTC.

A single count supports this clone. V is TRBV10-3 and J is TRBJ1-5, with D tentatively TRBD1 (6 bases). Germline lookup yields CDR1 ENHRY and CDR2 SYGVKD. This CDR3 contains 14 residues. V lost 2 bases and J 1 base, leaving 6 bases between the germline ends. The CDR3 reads CAISETGSNQPQHF. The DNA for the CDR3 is TGTGCCATCAGTGAGACAGGGAGCAATCAGCCCCAGCATTTT.

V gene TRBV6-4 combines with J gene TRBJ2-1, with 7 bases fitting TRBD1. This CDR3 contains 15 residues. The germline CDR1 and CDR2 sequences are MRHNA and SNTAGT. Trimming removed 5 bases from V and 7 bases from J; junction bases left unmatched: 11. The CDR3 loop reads CASSKARTGGNEQFF. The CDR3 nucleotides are TGTGCCAGCAGTAAGGCTAGGACAGGTGGTAATGAGCAGTTCTTC.

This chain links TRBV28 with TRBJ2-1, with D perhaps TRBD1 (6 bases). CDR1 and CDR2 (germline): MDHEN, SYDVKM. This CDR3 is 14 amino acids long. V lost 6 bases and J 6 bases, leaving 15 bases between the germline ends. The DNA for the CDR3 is TGTGCCAGCAGGATTGACAGGCCAGGCAATGAGCAGTTCTTC. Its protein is CASRIDRPGNEQFF.

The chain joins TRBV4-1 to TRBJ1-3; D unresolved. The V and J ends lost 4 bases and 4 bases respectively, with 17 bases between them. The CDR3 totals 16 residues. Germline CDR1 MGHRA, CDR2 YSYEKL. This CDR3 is CASSPGERASGNTIYF. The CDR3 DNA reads TGCGCCAGCAGCCCCGGAGAGAGGGCGTCAGGAAACACCATATATTTT.

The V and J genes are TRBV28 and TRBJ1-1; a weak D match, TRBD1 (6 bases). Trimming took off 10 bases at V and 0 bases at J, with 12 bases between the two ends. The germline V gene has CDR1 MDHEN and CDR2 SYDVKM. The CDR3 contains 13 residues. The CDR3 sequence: CATEDSLNTEAFF. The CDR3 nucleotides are TGTGCCACAGAGGACAGTCTGAACACTGAAGCTTTCTTT.

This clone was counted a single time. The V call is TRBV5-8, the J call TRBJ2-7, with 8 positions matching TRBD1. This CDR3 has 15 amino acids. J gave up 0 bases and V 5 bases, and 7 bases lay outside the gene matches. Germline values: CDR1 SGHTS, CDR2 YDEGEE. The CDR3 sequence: CASRRKGQGSYEQYF. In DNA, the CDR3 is TGTGCCAGCAGACGTAAAGGACAGGGCTCCTACGAGCAGTACTTC.

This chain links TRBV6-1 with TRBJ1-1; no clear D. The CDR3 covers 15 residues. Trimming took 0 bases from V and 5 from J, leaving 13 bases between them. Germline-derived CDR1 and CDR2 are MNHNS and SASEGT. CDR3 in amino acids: CASSEADGVGTEAFF. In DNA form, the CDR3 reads TGTGCCAGCAGTGAAGCAGACGGGGTGGGAACTGAAGCTTTCTTT.

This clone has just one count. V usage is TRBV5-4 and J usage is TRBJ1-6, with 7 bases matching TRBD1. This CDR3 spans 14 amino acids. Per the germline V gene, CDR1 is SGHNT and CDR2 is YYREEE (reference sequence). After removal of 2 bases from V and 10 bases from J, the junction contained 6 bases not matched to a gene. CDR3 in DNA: TGTGCCAGCAGCTTTACAGGGGTTGGGTCACCCCTCCACTTT. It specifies CASSFTGVGSPLHF.